These T cell receptor beta chains were read from a single sample in a study of regulatory T cells in long-lasting Graves disease. TCRdb analysed the multiplex PCR reads with MiXCR anew, one entry per CDR3 protein. Counted here are 300,000 to 500,000 distinct CDR3 sequences, about 20% occurring once; the ten biggest clones make up under 25%. The sequencing used peripheral blood mononuclear cells (PBMCs), collected when the disease was refractory, from a patient treated with antithyroid drugs. These receptors all come from a female donor with Graves disease. Each CDR3 is given with its conserved first and last residue. A D gene is named only where the DNA matches it firmly. The listing skips clone size in some rows; elsewhere it reads once, few, many or a size class.

.	TRBJ2-5	many	TRBV12-3/TRBV12-4	CASSLGVSKETQYF	TGTGCCAGCAGTTTAGGCGTCAGCAAAGAGACCCAGTACTTC
TRBD2	TRBJ2-5	many	TRBV20-1	CSARETSGARGTQYF	TGCAGTGCTAGAGAGACTAGCGGCGCCCGGGGGACCCAGTACTTC
.	TRBJ2-1	.	TRBV18	CASSQSGLANYNEQFF	TGTGCCAGCTCACAGAGCGGGCTAGCGAATTACAATGAGCAGTTCTTC
TRBD1	TRBJ1-4	few	TRBV7-2	CASSLRPGQGTATNKKLFF	TGTGCCAGCAGCTTAAGGCCGGGACAGGGTACCGCAACTAATAAAAAACTGTTTTTT
.	TRBJ2-5	.	TRBV15	CATSNSPQETQYF	TGTGCCACCAGCAATTCTCCACAAGAGACCCAGTACTTC
TRBD2	TRBJ2-5	many	TRBV6-1	CASSRSGNQETQYF	TGTGCCAGCAGCCGCAGCGGGAACCAAGAGACCCAGTACTTC
.	TRBJ2-3	.	TRBV27	CASMGAKNTQYF	TGTGCCAGCATGGGGGCCAAGAATACGCAGTATTTT
.	TRBJ2-5	.	TRBV12-3/TRBV12-4	CASSADRFQETQYF	TGTGCCAGCAGTGCCGACCGATTTCAAGAGACCCAGTACTTC
TRBD1	TRBJ2-5	many	TRBV2	CASSEGQNHQETQYF	TGTGCCAGCAGTGAGGGACAGAACCACCAAGAGACCCAGTACTTC
.	TRBJ2-7	many	TRBV7-2	CASSFPPHYEQYF	TGTGCCAGCAGCTTTCCTCCCCACTACGAGCAGTACTTC
TRBD1	TRBJ2-2	few	TRBV28	CASSLGTGRRATGELFF	TGTGCCAGCAGTTTGGGGACAGGACGACGCGCCACCGGGGAGCTGTTTTTT
.	TRBJ2-7	many	TRBV12-5	CASGLVRGGWGGDEQYF	TGTGCTAGTGGTTTGGTACGGGGCGGGTGGGGCGGTGACGAGCAGTACTTC
.	TRBJ2-1	.	TRBV18	CASSPQPGQPAGNEQFF	TGTGCCAGCTCACCACAGCCAGGGCAGCCGGCAGGCAATGAGCAGTTCTTC
.	TRBJ2-7	many	TRBV29-1	CTASRDFPPYEQYF	TGCACCGCGTCCCGGGACTTCCCCCCTTACGAGCAGTACTTC
TRBD1	TRBJ1-5	.	TRBV6-1	CASRTRDSLNHQPQHF	TGTGCCAGCAGGACCCGGGACAGCCTGAATCATCAGCCCCAGCATTTT
TRBD2	TRBJ2-7	few	TRBV7-2	CASSLGLAIYEQYF	TGTGCCAGCAGCTTAGGACTAGCGATCTACGAGCAGTACTTC
TRBD2	TRBJ2-4	many	TRBV28	CASRRTRTSGSMQYF	TGTGCCAGCCGACGGACGAGGACTAGCGGGAGTATGCAGTACTTC
TRBD1	TRBJ1-4	.	TRBV6-1	CASTKTGVGTNEKLFF	TGTGCCAGCACCAAAACAGGGGTCGGGACTAATGAAAAACTGTTTTTT
.	TRBJ2-1	.	TRBV7-2	CASSLIALGDEQFF	TGTGCCAGCAGCTTAATAGCGCTGGGGGATGAGCAGTTCTTC
TRBD2	TRBJ2-5	.	TRBV18	CASSPPLIEREGPETQYF	TGTGCCAGCTCACCACCCCTTATCGAGCGGGAGGGCCCAGAGACCCAGTACTTC
.	TRBJ2-7	.	TRBV7-9	CASSPGGYQQYF	TGTGCCAGCAGCCCCGGAGGGTATCAGCAGTACTTC
.	TRBJ2-2	.	TRBV27	CASSLFSSPGELFF	TGTGCCAGCAGTTTATTCAGTTCGCCCGGGGAGCTGTTTTTT
TRBD1	TRBJ2-2	few	TRBV6-1	CASSTVSDRTGELFF	TGTGCCAGCAGTACAGTATCGGACAGGACCGGGGAGCTGTTTTTT
TRBD2	TRBJ2-3	few	TRBV7-2	CASSSGGWGTDTQYF	TGTGCCAGCAGCTCGGGAGGGTGGGGCACAGATACGCAGTATTTT
.	TRBJ1-1	few	TRBV5-4	CASSPYPNTEAFF	TGTGCCAGCAGCCCCTACCCGAACACTGAAGCTTTCTTT
TRBD1	TRBJ1-6	many	TRBV28	CASSFGDRVNSPLHF	TGTGCCAGCAGTTTTGGGGACAGGGTTAACTCACCCCTCCACTTT
TRBD2	TRBJ2-5	many	TRBV28	CASRGDYPTQYF	TGTGCCAGCAGGGGGGACTACCCGACCCAGTACTTC
TRBD2	TRBJ2-2	few	TRBV27	CVSTAWEGSNTGELFF	TGTGTCAGCACCGCGTGGGAGGGTTCGAACACCGGGGAGCTGTTTTTT
TRBD1	TRBJ2-7	few	TRBV19	CASTSWDRESEQYF	TGTGCCAGCACCAGTTGGGACAGGGAAAGCGAGCAGTACTTC
.	TRBJ2-7	many	TRBV7-2	CASSPADEQYF	TGTGCCAGCAGCCCCGCGGACGAGCAGTACTTC
.	TRBJ2-7	few	TRBV11-2	CASRSQGSEQYF	TGTGCCAGCAGATCACAGGGTTCCGAGCAGTACTTC
.	TRBJ1-5	many	TRBV12-3/TRBV12-4	CASSLARQRNQPQHF	TGTGCCAGCAGTTTAGCGAGACAGAGAAATCAGCCCCAGCATTTT
TRBD1	TRBJ2-1	.	TRBV11-2	CASSLDRGFGTGSNEQFF	TGTGCCAGCAGCTTAGATCGGGGGTTCGGGACAGGGTCCAATGAGCAGTTCTTC
TRBD1	TRBJ2-4	.	TRBV6-1	CASNLGTGWNIQYF	TGTGCCAGCAACCTTGGGACAGGGTGGAACATTCAGTACTTC
.	TRBJ1-2	.	TRBV4-1	CASSPLIPRRDSEGYTF	TGCGCCAGCAGCCCCCTAATCCCCCGAAGGGATTCAGAAGGCTACACCTTC
.	TRBJ1-3	few	TRBV3-1	CASSQGRGSGNTIYF	TGTGCCAGCAGCCAAGGGAGGGGTTCGGGGAACACCATATATTTT
.	TRBJ1-4	.	TRBV11-2	CASSFGRGKLFF	TGTGCCAGCAGCTTTGGACGTGGAAAACTGTTTTTT
.	TRBJ2-7	few	TRBV15	CATSRDRTPGYEQYF	TGTGCCACCAGCAGAGATAGAACCCCCGGGTACGAGCAGTACTTC
.	TRBJ1-1	many	TRBV12-5	CASGFKGVTEAFF	TGTGCTAGTGGTTTTAAAGGGGTCACTGAAGCTTTCTTT
TRBD2	TRBJ2-5	.	TRBV4-2	CASSQDRGGIGTGYQETQYF	TGTGCCAGCAGCCAAGATCGGGGGGGGATTGGGACTGGATACCAAGAGACCCAGTACTTC
TRBD2	TRBJ2-7	many	TRBV11-2	CASSLVTSGRTYEQYF	TGTGCCAGCAGCTTAGTCACTAGCGGGAGGACCTACGAGCAGTACTTC
.	TRBJ1-2	few	TRBV24-1	CATSDPPQNYGYTF	TGTGCCACCAGTGATCCACCTCAGAATTATGGCTACACCTTC
.	TRBJ2-1	.	TRBV11-3	CASSYRGSSYNEQFF	TGTGCCAGCAGTTACCGGGGGAGCTCCTACAATGAGCAGTTCTTC
TRBD2	TRBJ2-7	many	TRBV6-1	CASSEPPLAGELYEQYF	TGTGCCAGCAGTGAACCGCCGCTAGCGGGAGAGTTGTACGAGCAGTACTTC
.	TRBJ1-1	many	TRBV6-1	CASYQHLEAFF	TGTGCCAGTTATCAGCACCTGGAAGCTTTCTTT
TRBD2	TRBJ2-7	many	TRBV28	CASSLRTSNDEQYF	TGTGCCAGCAGTTTACGGACTAGTAACGACGAGCAGTACTTC
.	TRBJ2-6	few	TRBV5-8	CASTASWVPGANVLTF	TGTGCCAGCACGGCCTCGTGGGTCCCTGGGGCCAACGTCCTGACTTTC
.	TRBJ2-6	many	TRBV6-1	CASRSSGANVLTF	TGTGCCAGCCGAAGCTCTGGGGCCAACGTCCTGACTTTC
.	TRBJ1-1	many	TRBV12-3/TRBV12-4	CASSLISVEAFF	TGTGCCAGCAGTTTGATCTCGGTTGAAGCTTTCTTT
TRBD1	TRBJ1-5	few	TRBV19	CASSTGTGSQPQHF	TGTGCCAGCAGTACCGGGACAGGGTCCCAGCCCCAGCATTTT
TRBD1	TRBJ1-5	many	TRBV28	CASSTRQGDQPQHF	TGTGCCAGCAGTACCCGACAGGGCGATCAGCCCCAGCATTTT
TRBD1	TRBJ1-6	.	TRBV19	CASKEGAGSNSPLHF	TGTGCCAGTAAAGAGGGGGCAGGGAGTAATTCACCCCTCCACTTT
.	TRBJ1-1	few	TRBV4-2	CASSQGTQGRTEAFF	TGTGCCAGCAGCCAAGGCACTCAGGGGCGCACTGAAGCTTTCTTT
.	TRBJ1-1	.	TRBV6-9	CASSYPGGLGTEAFF	TGTGCCAGCAGTTACCCCGGCGGGCTGGGGACTGAAGCTTTCTTT